Reported below is one T cell receptor (beta chain). The sample comes from a study of T cell changes during pregnancy in multiple sclerosis. J gave up 3 bases and V 8 bases, and 7 bases lay outside the gene matches. From germline, CDR1 is SNHLY and CDR2 FYNNEI. This CDR3 comprises 13 residues. Some clones are missing from TCRdb's copy, which holds only in-frame ones; the method was immunoSEQ multiplex PCR. Among approximately 96,000 clones listed, about 91% were seen once. This chain joins TRBV2 and TRBJ2-7, with 7 nucleotides matching TRBD2. Sequences were derived from peripheral blood, sampled after pregnancy. The receptor was derived from a female donor in good health, enrolled as a control in a pregnancy study. CDR3 residues: CASQRGGGYEQYF. DNA of the CDR3: TGTGCCAGCCAGAGGGGCGGGGGCTACGAGCAGTACTTC.